The 17 T cell receptor beta chains below come from one sample, sequenced in a study of patients with pleural tuberculosis. Using its own MiXCR run on the reads, TCRdb lists one record per CDR3 protein. The sample holds about 50,000 distinct CDR3 sequences, 6% to 8% seen once. All receptors come from a human donor with pleural tuberculosis.

This clonotype was detected many times. The rearrangement uses TRBV12-5 and TRBJ1-5, with 9 bases aligning to TRBD1. The ends lost 2 bases at V and 8 bases at J; junction bases unmatched: 4. The CDR3 has 14 amino acids. CDR1 is LGHNT, CDR2 FRNRAP, per germline. The CDR3 is CASGLTDRGEPQHF. CDR3 sequence (DNA): TGTGCTAGTGGTTTGACAGACAGGGGGGAGCCCCAGCATTTT.

This clonotype was picked up many times. The chain recombines TRBV27 with TRBJ2-7, with D unresolved. Germline-derived CDR1 and CDR2 are MNHEY and SMNVEV (reference sequence). Trimming shortened V by 3 bases and J by 2 bases, and 8 bases separated the two germline ends. This CDR3 has 13 residues. Here the CDR3 reads CASSLGGTYEQYF. CDR3 nucleotide sequence: TGTGCCAGCAGTTTGGGCGGAACCTACGAGCAGTACTTC.

This clonotype showed up just a few times. The chain carries TRBV29-1 and TRBJ2-1, with D possibly being TRBD1 or TRBD2 (5 bases each). The CDR3 spans 15 residues. Trimming removed 4 bases at V and 9 bases at J, with 22 bases between. CDR1 and CDR2 from the germline V gene are SQVTM and ANQGSEA. CDR3 amino acids: CSVVGVGLPGSEQFF. CDR3 DNA sequence: TGCAGCGTTGTTGGAGTGGGGCTCCCGGGGAGTGAGCAGTTCTTC.

This clonotype was counted many times. This chain joins TRBV5-2 and TRBJ2-1. TRBV5-2 is a listed pseudogene. The CDR3 length is 15 residues. The CDR3 nucleotides read TGTGCCAGCAATCCTCTTCAAAGCTCCTACAATGAGCAGTTCTTC. Its translation: CASNPLQSSYNEQFF.

This clonotype was detected many times. V is TRBV11-2 and J is TRBJ2-5, with D uncertain. Germline lookup yields CDR1 SGHAT and CDR2 FQNNGV. The CDR3 has 12 amino acids. Trimming pared 4 bases from V and 3 bases from J, leaving 6 bases between. The CDR3, as DNA: TGTGCCAGCAGCTCTTTCAAAGAGACCCAGTACTTC. This encodes CASSSFKETQYF.

This clonotype has at least ten counts. The V call is TRBV4-1, the J call TRBJ1-3; D unclear. This CDR3 has 15 residues. V was cut by 1 base and J by 4 bases, with 11 bases left in between. The V gene's germline CDR1 is MGHRA and CDR2 YSYEKL. The CDR3 sequence is CASSQGWGGGNTIYF. DNA of the CDR3: TGCGCCAGCAGCCAAGGTTGGGGTGGCGGAAACACCATATATTTT.

The V gene is TRBV12-3 or TRBV12-4, the J gene TRBJ2-3, with 12 bases aligning to TRBD1. The CDR3 totals 15 residues. The V and J ends lost 6 bases and 0 bases, in that order; junction bases with no gene match: 1. The CDR3 reads CASRGQGASTDTQYF. For the CDR3, the DNA is TGTGCCAGCAGGGGACAGGGGGCGAGCACAGATACGCAGTATTTT.

This clonotype was recorded at least ten times. The chain combines TRBV10-3 with TRBJ1-1; perhaps TRBD1 as D (6 bases). The CDR3 is 14 residues long. The ends were cut back, 4 bases at V and 5 bases at J, with 14 bases in the middle. Germline CDR1 ENHRY, CDR2 SYGVKD. The CDR3 is CAISVGGAGTEAFF. The CDR3 DNA reads as TGTGCCATCAGTGTTGGGGGCGCGGGGACTGAAGCTTTCTTT.

Ten or more counts support this clonotype. V gene TRBV5-4 combines with J gene TRBJ2-1, with D possibly matching TRBD1 (6 bases). The CDR3 is made up of 13 amino acids. V lost 3 bases and J lost 5, with 9 bases in between. Germline CDR1 SGHNT, CDR2 YYREEE (reference sequence). The CDR3 reads CASSSWTDNEQFF. CDR3 nucleotide sequence: TGTGCCAGCAGCTCTTGGACAGACAATGAGCAGTTCTTC.

The genes are TRBV29-1 and TRBJ1-2, with D unresolved. This CDR3 contains 11 residues. V was trimmed by 5 bases and J by 7 bases, leaving 11 bases between them. Germline CDR1 and CDR2: SQVTM and ANQGSEA. The CDR3 is CSVRQLGGYTF. The CDR3 DNA reads as TGCAGCGTTCGGCAGCTTGGTGGCTACACCTTC.

This clonotype was observed at least ten times. This may be a read error: a much more frequent sequence differs by one nucleotide. The rearrangement links TRBV24-1 to TRBJ1-2; TRBD1 might be the D (5 bases). This CDR3 has 14 amino acids. CDR1 is KGHDR and CDR2 is SFDVKD in the germline V gene. The CDR3 spells CAASERREDVGYTF. Here the CDR3 DNA reads TGTGCCGCCAGTGAACGCAGGGAGGATGTAGGGTACACCTTC.

This clonotype was found many times. The chain couples TRBV12-3 or TRBV12-4 to TRBJ2-2, with D possibly being TRBD1 (5 bases). V lost 0 bases and J lost 6, with 5 bases in between. The CDR3 consists of 13 residues. DNA of the CDR3: TGTGCCAGCAGTTTAGCAGGGGCCGGGGAGCTGTTTTTT. Its translation: CASSLAGAGELFF.

This clonotype was detected many times. V and J are TRBV11-2 and TRBJ2-7; D possibly corresponds to TRBD1 (6 bases). The CDR3 runs 15 residues. The germline gives CDR1 SGHAT, CDR2 FQNNGV. Trimming took off 0 bases at V and 4 bases at J, with 13 bases between the two ends. CDR3 nucleotides: TGTGCCAGCAGCTTAGAGTATGGGGGCATTTACGAGCAGTACGTC. Protein: CASSLEYGGIYEQYV.

This clonotype was found many times. The chain employs TRBV28 and TRBJ2-7; 8 nucleotides agree with TRBD1. The CDR3 is 15 amino acids. CDR1 is MDHEN and CDR2 is SYDVKM in the germline V gene. J gave up 2 bases and V 5 bases, and 8 bases lay outside the gene matches. The CDR3, as DNA: TGTGCCAGCAGTCCCGGACAGGGAACCCCCTACGAGCAGTACTTC. This encodes CASSPGQGTPYEQYF. The whole variable domain, filled in from reference TRBV28 and TRBJ2-7, reads DVKVTQSSRYLVKRTGEKVFLECVQDMDHENMFWYRQDPGLGLRLIYFSYDVKMKEKGDIPEGYSVSREKKERFSLILESASTNQTSMYLCASSPGQGTPYEQYFGPGTRLTVT.

At least ten counts were recorded for this clonotype. The CDR3 reads CSTRDKVEETQYF. The CDR3 DNA sequence: TGCAGTACTCGGGACAAGGTGGAGGAGACCCAGTACTTC. The chain couples TRBV20-1 to TRBJ2-5; D is possibly TRBD1 (6 bases). The CDR3 covers 13 residues. Trimming took off 8 bases at V and 5 bases at J, with 18 bases between the two ends. The germline gives CDR1 DFQATT, CDR2 SNEGSKA (reference sequence).

This clonotype appeared many times. The V and J genes are TRBV10-3 and TRBJ1-5; 7 bases align to TRBD1. J lost 3 bases, V lost 4 bases, and 3 bases had no gene match. CDR3 length: 14 residues. The V gene's germline CDR1 is ENHRY and CDR2 SYGVKD. As DNA, the CDR3 is TGTGCCATCAGTGTGACAGGGCCCAATCAGCCCCAGCATTTT. Translating it yields CAISVTGPNQPQHF.

This clonotype was recorded at least ten times. J is TRBJ2-1 and V is TRBV6-2 or TRBV6-3; D ambiguous. There are 14 residues in the CDR3. Per the germline V gene, CDR1 is MNHEY and CDR2 is SVGEGT. Trimming cost V 2 bases and J 3 bases, with 8 bases left between them. The CDR3, as DNA: TGTGCCAGCAGTTACACCCCCGACTACAATGAGCAGTTCTTC. Protein sequence: CASSYTPDYNEQFF.